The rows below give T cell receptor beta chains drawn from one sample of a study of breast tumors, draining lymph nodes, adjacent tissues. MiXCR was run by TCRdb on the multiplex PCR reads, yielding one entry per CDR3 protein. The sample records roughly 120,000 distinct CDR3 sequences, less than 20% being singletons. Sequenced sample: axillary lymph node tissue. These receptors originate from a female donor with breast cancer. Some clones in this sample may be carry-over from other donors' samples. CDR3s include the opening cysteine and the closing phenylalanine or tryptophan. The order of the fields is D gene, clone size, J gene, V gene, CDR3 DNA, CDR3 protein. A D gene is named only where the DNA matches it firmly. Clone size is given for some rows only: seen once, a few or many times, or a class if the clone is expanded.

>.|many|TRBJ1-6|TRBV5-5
TGTGCCAGCAGCTCCCTCGGGGGCCTAGAGGGTTCACCCCTCCACTTT
CASSSLGGLEGSPLHF
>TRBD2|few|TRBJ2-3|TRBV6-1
TGTGCCAGCAGTGCGACTAGCGGGGGGTTGGGCACAGATACGCAGTATTTT
CASSATSGGLGTDTQYF
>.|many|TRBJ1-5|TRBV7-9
TGTGCCAGCAGCCCCGGACGCTCCGGCCAGCCCCAGCATTTT
CASSPGRSGQPQHF
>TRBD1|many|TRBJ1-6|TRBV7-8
TGTGCCAGCAGGAGGACAGGGCAGAATTCACCCCTCCACTTT
CASRRTGQNSPLHF
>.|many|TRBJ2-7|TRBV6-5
TGTGCCAGCAGACGGAGTTGGGTCGAGCAGTACTTC
CASRRSWVEQYF
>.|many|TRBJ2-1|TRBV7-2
TGTGCCAGCAGCTTACAGGGGTTAGAGCAGTTCTTC
CASSLQGLEQFF
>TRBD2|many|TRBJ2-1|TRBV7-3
TGTGCCAGCAGCTTGACTAGCGGGAGTGTAAATGAGCAGTTCTTC
CASSLTSGSVNEQFF
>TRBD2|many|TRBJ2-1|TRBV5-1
TGCGCCAGCAGCCCAATGACTAGCGGGAGGCTTAATGAGCAGTTCTTC
CASSPMTSGRLNEQFF
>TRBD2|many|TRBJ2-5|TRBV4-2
TGTGCCAGCAGCCAAGAACTAGCGGGGGGGCGGGAGACCCAGTACTTC
CASSQELAGGRETQYF
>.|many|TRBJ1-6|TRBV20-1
TGCAGTGCTGAAAACCGGGACACCCTTCGGTCACCCCTCCACTTT
CSAENRDTLRSPLHF
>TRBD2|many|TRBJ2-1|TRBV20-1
TGCAGTGCTAGAGATCTCGGGACTAGCGGGCCCATCTCCTACAATGAGCAGTTCTTC
CSARDLGTSGPISYNEQFF
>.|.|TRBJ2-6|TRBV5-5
TGTGCCAGCAGCTTGGTGCAGGTCGTGGGGGCCAACGTCCTGACTTTC
CASSLVQVVGANVLTF
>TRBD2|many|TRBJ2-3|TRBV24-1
TGTGCCACCAGTGGAAGGGCTAGCGGGAGCACAGATACGCAGTATTTT
CATSGRASGSTDTQYF
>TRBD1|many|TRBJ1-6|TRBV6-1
TGTGCCAGCAGTGAGGGACAGGCCTATAATTCACCCCTCCACTTT
CASSEGQAYNSPLHF
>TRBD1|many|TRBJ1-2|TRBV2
TGTGCCAGCAGTGCCCGGACAGGGGATACGGACGGCTACACCTTC
CASSARTGDTDGYTF
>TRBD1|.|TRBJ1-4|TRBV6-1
TGTGCCAGCAGATTTATTTCAGGGGGCGGGAATGAAAAACTGTTTTTT
CASRFISGGGNEKLFF
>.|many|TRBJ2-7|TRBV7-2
TGTGCCAGCAGCCCAACGACCCTCGAGCAGTACTTC
CASSPTTLEQYF
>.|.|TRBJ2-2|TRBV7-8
TGTGCCAGCAGCTTAGCATCTTGTACAGGCGAAAACACCGGGGAGCTGTTTTTT
CASSLASCTGENTGELFF
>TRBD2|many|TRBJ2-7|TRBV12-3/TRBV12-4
TGTGCCAGCAAAGAGCGGGAGGGACCCATATACTACGAGCAGTACTTC
CASKEREGPIYYEQYF